These T cell receptor beta chains were read from a single sample in a study of T-cell memory formation after mild COVID-19. A single record per CDR3 protein comes from TCRdb applying MiXCR to the 5' RACE reads. The repertoire consists of about 340,000 distinct CDR3 sequences, with roughly 13% occurring once and the leading ten covering around 21%. The sequenced sample consisted of PBMCs or a T cell subset sorted from them (not recorded which). All receptors derive from a man aged 18 to 35 who had mild COVID-19 (a few samples of this study predate the infection). Cell type and time point are not known. Both conserved end residues are part of each CDR3. A D gene is named only where the DNA matches it firmly. Where a row states a size, it is once, few, many or the class of an expanded clone; other rows omit it.

>TRBJ2-6|.|TRBV5-4|few
CASSIEVGGANVLTF
TGTGCCAGCAGCATTGAAGTCGGAGGGGCCAACGTCCTGACTTTC
>TRBJ1-2|.|TRBV3-1|.
CASSQGTGYGYTF
TGTGCCAGCAGCCAAGGCACGGGCTATGGCTACACCTTC
>TRBJ2-3|TRBD2|TRBV5-1|once
CASSLVLAGATDTQYF
TGCGCCAGCAGCTTGGTGCTAGCGGGGGCCACAGATACGCAGTATTTT
>TRBJ2-5|.|TRBV7-2|many
CASSLYGRETQYF
TGTGCCAGCAGCTTATATGGGAGGGAGACCCAGTACTTC
>TRBJ1-1|.|TRBV7-8|.
CASSPASLTEAFF
TGTGCCAGCAGCCCCGCCTCTCTTACTGAAGCTTTCTTT
>TRBJ2-4|.|TRBV29-1|.
CSVQGILAKNIQYF
TGCAGCGTTCAGGGAATCTTAGCCAAAAACATTCAGTACTTC
>TRBJ2-5|.|TRBV18|many
CASSPAETQYF
TGTGCCAGCTCTCCGGCAGAGACCCAGTACTTC
>TRBJ2-3|TRBD1|TRBV12-3/TRBV12-4|.
CASSPRDRAQYF
TGTGCCAGCAGCCCCCGGGACAGGGCACAGTATTTT
>TRBJ2-3|TRBD1|TRBV10-3|.
CASRDRGSTDTQYF
TGTGCCAGCCGGGACAGGGGCAGCACAGATACGCAGTATTTT
>TRBJ1-6|.|TRBV7-9|many
CASSLAGVGRVDSPLHF
TGTGCCAGCAGCTTAGCTGGTGTCGGGAGGGTGGATTCACCCCTCCACTTT
>TRBJ2-7|.|TRBV7-2|many
CASSLGSSQWYEQYF
TGTGCCAGCAGCTTAGGTTCTAGCCAGTGGTACGAGCAGTACTTC